This T cell receptor (beta chain) was observed in a study of OX40 agonist ivuxolimab in advanced cancers. On the study more broadly: Three individuals attained partial responses, comprising one hepatocellular carcinoma case and two cutaneous melanoma cases. Notes on the study in general: Dosing at 0.1 to 3.0 mg/kg was accompanied by clonal expansion of CD4+ and CD8+ blood T cells by week 6.

Germline V CDR1 and CDR2: SGHRS, YFSETQ. V was clipped by 4 bases and J by 5 bases; unmatched bases: 7. The CDR3 has 14 residues. Produced via immunoSEQ multiplex PCR; TCRdb's table is partial and in-frame only. The sample contains tens of thousands of clones, about 85% of which appear only once. A word on this clone: Its matching antigen is unknown.

This chain connects TRBV5-1 to TRBJ2-7; 9 bases agree with TRBD1. The starting material was CD4+ or CD8+ T cells sorted from blood, obtained in a trial of the OX40 agonist ivuxolimab. The TCR comes from an adult with an advanced solid tumor such as melanoma, head and neck, liver or kidney cancer. The chain's CDR3 is CASSPRQGVNEQYF. For the CDR3, the DNA is TGCGCCAGCAGCCCTAGACAGGGGGTCAACGAGCAGTACTTC.